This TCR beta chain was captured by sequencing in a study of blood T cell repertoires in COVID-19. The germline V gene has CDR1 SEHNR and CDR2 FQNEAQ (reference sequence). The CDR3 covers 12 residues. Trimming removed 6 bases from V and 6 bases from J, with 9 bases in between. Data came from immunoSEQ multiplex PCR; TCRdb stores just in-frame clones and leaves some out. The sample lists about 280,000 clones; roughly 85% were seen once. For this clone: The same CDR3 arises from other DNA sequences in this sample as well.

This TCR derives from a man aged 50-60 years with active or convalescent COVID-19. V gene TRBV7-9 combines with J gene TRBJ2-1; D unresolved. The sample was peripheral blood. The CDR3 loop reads CASSSLSNEQFF. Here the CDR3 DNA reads TGTGCCAGCAGTAGTCTGTCCAATGAGCAGTTCTTC. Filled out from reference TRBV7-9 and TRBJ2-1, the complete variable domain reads DTGVSQNPRHKITKRGQNVTFRCDPISEHNRLYWYRQTLGQGPEFLTYFQNEAQLEKSRLLSDRFSAERPKGSFSTLEIQRTEQGDSAMYLCASSSLSNEQFFGPGTRLTVL.